This is a list of T cell receptor beta chains from one sample in a study of blood T cell repertoires in COVID-19. The protocol was immunoSEQ multiplex PCR, while the TCRdb copy is restricted to in-frame clones and leaves out a portion. The data show over 300,000 clones, roughly 90% seen once. Sequenced sample: peripheral blood. Receptors were obtained from a man aged 18 to 29 who had recovered from COVID-19. Both conserved end residues are part of each CDR3. The D gene is left open where the match is weak. Clone size appears in some rows only: once, few, many, or a class for an expanded clone.

DNA,CDR3,size,J,V,D
TGTGCCAGCAGCCAAGAACGCGGGCTTCCAGCTTTCTTT,CASSQERGLPAFF,few,TRBJ1-1,TRBV14,-
TGTGCCAGCAGTTCCGACAGCTACGAGCAGTACTTC,CASSSDSYEQYF,-,TRBJ2-7,TRBV6-2/TRBV6-3,-
TGTGCCAGCAGTTACTCGGGACTTGACAATGAGCAGTTCTTC,CASSYSGLDNEQFF,-,TRBJ2-1,TRBV6-6,-
TGCGCCAGCAGCCAAATGACAGGGGAGAGCTCTGGGGCCAACGTCCTGACTTTC,CASSQMTGESSGANVLTF,-,TRBJ2-6,TRBV4-3,TRBD1
TGTGCCAGCAGCTTGGTCCCCAGCAGGGGCGATGGCTACACCTTC,CASSLVPSRGDGYTF,-,TRBJ1-2,TRBV5-5,-
TGTGCTAGTGCCGTACTCCTTAGCGGGAGGGCCGGGGTCGACGTGCAGTACTTC,CASAVLLSGRAGVDVQYF,-,TRBJ2-7,TRBV12-5,TRBD2
TGTGCCAGCAGGTCACAGGGGGGTAATTCACCCCTCCACTTT,CASRSQGGNSPLHF,few,TRBJ1-6,TRBV7-9,TRBD1
TGTGCCAGTAGTATCCAGGACAGGGCCCACCCCTACTATGGCTACACCTTC,CASSIQDRAHPYYGYTF,-,TRBJ1-2,TRBV19,TRBD1
TGTGCCAGCAGAGCAACCCGGACAGGGTACGGCTACACCTTC,CASRATRTGYGYTF,-,TRBJ1-2,TRBV6-5,TRBD1
TGTGCCAGCAGCTTAGGACAGGGAGCTAACTATGGCTACACCTTC,CASSLGQGANYGYTF,-,TRBJ1-2,TRBV7-9,TRBD1
TGTGCCAGCAGCCAAGATACAGGTTTGGGCTACACCTTC,CASSQDTGLGYTF,once,TRBJ1-2,TRBV3-1/TRBV3-2,-
TGTGCCAGCAGCCGCAGCGGGATCGACGAGCAGTACTTC,CASSRSGIDEQYF,-,TRBJ2-7,TRBV12-3/TRBV12-4,TRBD2
TGTGCCAGCAGCTTAGCGTGGACCAAGGGGACCGGGGAGCTGTTTTTT,CASSLAWTKGTGELFF,once,TRBJ2-2,TRBV7-6,-
TGTGCCAGCACGGAGGGCGGGAATACGCAGTATTTT,CASTEGGNTQYF,-,TRBJ2-3,TRBV6-5,-
TGTGCCAGCTCATTGCAGGTCGACGGCGGGGAGCTGTTTTTT,CASSLQVDGGELFF,-,TRBJ2-2,TRBV18,-
TGTGCCAGCAGCTCCCCGGGGGAGATCTATGGCTACACCTTC,CASSSPGEIYGYTF,-,TRBJ1-2,TRBV7-9,-
TGTGCCAGCTCCCAGGGACACTCCTACGAGCAGTACTTC,CASSQGHSYEQYF,-,TRBJ2-7,TRBV18,-
TGTGCCAGCAGCTTAGGGGACAAATACAATGAGCAGTTCTTC,CASSLGDKYNEQFF,-,TRBJ2-1,TRBV7-9,-
TGTGCCAGCAGTTTATTCCAGGGCTGGGAGCAGTTCTTC,CASSLFQGWEQFF,once,TRBJ2-1,TRBV27,-
TGTGCCTGGAGTGTACTTAGCAATCAGCCCCAGCATTTT,CAWSVLSNQPQHF,-,TRBJ1-5,TRBV30,-
TGTGCCAGCTCACCAGGACAGAGCTCCTACGAGCAGTACTTC,CASSPGQSSYEQYF,-,TRBJ2-7,TRBV18,-
TGTGCCAGTACAGGGGGCAGCGAAAAACTGTTTTTT,CASTGGSEKLFF,-,TRBJ1-4,TRBV12-3/TRBV12-4,TRBD1
TGTGCCAGCATTAAATGGACATACGAGCAGTACTTC,CASIKWTYEQYF,-,TRBJ2-7,TRBV21-1,-
TGTGCCAGCAGTTTATTTGACAGGGGACAGCCCCAGCATTTT,CASSLFDRGQPQHF,-,TRBJ1-5,TRBV27,TRBD1
TGTGCCAGCAGCGTAGGGGCAGCCTCTAGCACAGATACGCAGTATTTT,CASSVGAASSTDTQYF,-,TRBJ2-3,TRBV9,-
TGTGCCAGCAGTTTAGCGAAGAACACTGAAGCTTTCTTT,CASSLAKNTEAFF,-,TRBJ1-1,TRBV27,-
TGTGCCAGCAGGAGGCAGACGAACACTGAAGCTTTCTTT,CASRRQTNTEAFF,once,TRBJ1-1,TRBV6-5,-